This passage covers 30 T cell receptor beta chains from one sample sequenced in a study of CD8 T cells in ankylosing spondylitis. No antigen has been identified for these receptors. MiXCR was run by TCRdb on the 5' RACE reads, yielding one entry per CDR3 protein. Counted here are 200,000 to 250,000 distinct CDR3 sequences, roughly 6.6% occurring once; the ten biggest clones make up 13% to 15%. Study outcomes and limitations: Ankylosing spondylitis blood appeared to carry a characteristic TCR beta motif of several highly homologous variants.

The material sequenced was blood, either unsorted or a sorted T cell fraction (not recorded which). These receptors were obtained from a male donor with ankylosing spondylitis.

CDR3: CASSGDREGWGNEKLFF. In nucleotides, the CDR3 is TGTGCCAGCAGTGGGGACAGGGAAGGGTGGGGAAATGAAAAACTGTTTTTT. The chain links TRBV12-3 or TRBV12-4 to TRBJ1-4; TRBD1 matches 9 bases. The CDR3 spans 17 residues. J gave up 5 bases and V 5 bases, and 12 bases lay outside the gene matches.

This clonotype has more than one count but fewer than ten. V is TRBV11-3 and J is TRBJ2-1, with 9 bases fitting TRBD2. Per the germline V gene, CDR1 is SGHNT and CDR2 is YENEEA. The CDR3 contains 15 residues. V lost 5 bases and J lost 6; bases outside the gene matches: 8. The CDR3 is CASSGRLAGFNEQFF. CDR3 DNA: TGTGCCAGCAGCGGGCGGCTAGCGGGATTCAATGAGCAGTTCTTC. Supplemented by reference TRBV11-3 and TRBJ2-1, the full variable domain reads EAGVVQSPRYKIIEKKQPVAFWCNPISGHNTLYWYLQNLGQGPELLIRYENEEAVDDSQLPKDRFSAERLKGVDSTLKIQPAELGDSAVYLCASSGRLAGFNEQFFGPGTRLTVL.

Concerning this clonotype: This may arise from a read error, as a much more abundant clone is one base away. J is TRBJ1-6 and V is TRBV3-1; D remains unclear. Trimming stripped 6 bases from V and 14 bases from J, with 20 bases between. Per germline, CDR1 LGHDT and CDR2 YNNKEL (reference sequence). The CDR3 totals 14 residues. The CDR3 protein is CASSPPVSPSTLHF. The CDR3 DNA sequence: TGTGCCAGCAGTCCCCCCGTCTCACCCTCAACCCTCCACTTT.

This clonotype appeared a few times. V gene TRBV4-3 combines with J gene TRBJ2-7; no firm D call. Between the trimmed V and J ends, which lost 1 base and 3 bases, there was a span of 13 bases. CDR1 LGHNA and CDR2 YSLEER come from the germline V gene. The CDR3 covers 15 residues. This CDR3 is CASSQGTPPHYEQYF. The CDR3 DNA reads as TGCGCCAGCAGCCAAGGTACCCCCCCCCACTACGAGCAGTACTTC.

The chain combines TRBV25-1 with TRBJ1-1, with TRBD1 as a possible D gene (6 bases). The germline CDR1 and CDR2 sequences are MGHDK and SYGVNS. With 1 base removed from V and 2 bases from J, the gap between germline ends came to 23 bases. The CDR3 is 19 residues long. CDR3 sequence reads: CASSEFVEDSPFGNTEAFF. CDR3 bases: TGTGCCAGCAGTGAATTCGTCGAGGACAGTCCATTTGGTAACACTGAAGCTTTCTTT.

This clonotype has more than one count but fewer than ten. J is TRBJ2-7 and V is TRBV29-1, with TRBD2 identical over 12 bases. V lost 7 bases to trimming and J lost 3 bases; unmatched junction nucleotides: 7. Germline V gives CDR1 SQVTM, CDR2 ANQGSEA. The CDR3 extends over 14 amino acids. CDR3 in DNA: TGCAGCGCCCGCCTGACTAGCGGGAGCTACGAGCAGTACTTC. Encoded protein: CSARLTSGSYEQYF.

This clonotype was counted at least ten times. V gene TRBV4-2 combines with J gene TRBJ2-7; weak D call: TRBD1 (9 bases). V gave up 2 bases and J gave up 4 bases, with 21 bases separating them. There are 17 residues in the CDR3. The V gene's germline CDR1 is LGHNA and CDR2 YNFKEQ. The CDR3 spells CASSQPGGTGKGYEQYF. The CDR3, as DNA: TGTGCCAGCAGCCAACCGGGAGGGACAGGGAAGGGTTACGAGCAGTACTTC.

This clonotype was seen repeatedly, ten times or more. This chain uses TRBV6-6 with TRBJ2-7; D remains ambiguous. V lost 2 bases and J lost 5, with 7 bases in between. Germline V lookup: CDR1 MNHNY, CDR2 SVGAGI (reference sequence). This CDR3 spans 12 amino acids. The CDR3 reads CASSYPKNEQYF. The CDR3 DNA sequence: TGTGCCAGCAGTTACCCCAAGAACGAGCAGTACTTC.

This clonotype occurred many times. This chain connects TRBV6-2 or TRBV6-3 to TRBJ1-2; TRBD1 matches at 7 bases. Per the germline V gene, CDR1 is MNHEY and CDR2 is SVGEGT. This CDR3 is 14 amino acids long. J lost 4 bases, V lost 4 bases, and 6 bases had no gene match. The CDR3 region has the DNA TGTGCCAGCAGTTCCCGCGGGACAGCCTATGGCTACACCTTC. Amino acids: CASSSRGTAYGYTF.

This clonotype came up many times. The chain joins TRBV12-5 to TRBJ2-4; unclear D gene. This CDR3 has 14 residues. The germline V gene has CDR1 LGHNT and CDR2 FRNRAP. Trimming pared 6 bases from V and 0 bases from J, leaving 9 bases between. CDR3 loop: CASGVSVAKNIQYF. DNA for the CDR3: TGTGCTAGTGGAGTATCTGTAGCCAAAAACATTCAGTACTTC.

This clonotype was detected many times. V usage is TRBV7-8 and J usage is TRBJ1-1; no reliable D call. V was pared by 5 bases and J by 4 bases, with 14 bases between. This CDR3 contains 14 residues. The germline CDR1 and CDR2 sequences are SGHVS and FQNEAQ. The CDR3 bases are TGTGCCAGCAGCCCGGACGGAGAGGGCACTGAAGCTTTCTTT. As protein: CASSPDGEGTEAFF.

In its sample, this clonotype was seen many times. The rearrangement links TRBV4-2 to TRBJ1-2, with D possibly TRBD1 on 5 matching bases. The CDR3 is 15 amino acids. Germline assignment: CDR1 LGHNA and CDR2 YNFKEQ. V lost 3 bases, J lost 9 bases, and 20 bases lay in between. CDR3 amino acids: CASSHRTRNLFRYTF. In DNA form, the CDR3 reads TGTGCCAGCAGCCACCGGACAAGAAACCTCTTTCGCTACACCTTC.

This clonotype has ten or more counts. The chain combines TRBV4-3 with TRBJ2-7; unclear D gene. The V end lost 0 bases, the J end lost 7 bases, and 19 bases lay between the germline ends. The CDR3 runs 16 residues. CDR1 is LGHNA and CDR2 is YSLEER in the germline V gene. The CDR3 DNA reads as TGCGCCAGCAGCCAAGATGACGGGTTGGGCCTCATGGAGCAGTACTTC. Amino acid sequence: CASSQDDGLGLMEQYF.

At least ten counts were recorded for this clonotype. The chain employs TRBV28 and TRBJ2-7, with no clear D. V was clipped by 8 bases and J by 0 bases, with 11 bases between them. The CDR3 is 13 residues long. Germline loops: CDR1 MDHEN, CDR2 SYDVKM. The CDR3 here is CASLEVYSYEQYF. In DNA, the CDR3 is TGTGCCAGCCTTGAGGTTTACTCCTACGAGCAGTACTTC.

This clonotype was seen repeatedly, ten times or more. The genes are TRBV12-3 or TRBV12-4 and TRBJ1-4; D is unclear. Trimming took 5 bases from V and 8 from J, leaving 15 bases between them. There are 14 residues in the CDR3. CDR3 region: CASSLRIAKEKLFF. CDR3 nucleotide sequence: TGTGCCAGCAGTCTCAGGATCGCGAAGGAAAAACTGTTTTTT.

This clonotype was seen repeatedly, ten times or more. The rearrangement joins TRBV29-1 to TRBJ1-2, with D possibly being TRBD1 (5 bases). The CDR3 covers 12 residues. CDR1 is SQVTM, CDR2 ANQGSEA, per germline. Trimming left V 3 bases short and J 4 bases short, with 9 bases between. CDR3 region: CSVDVGVYGYTF. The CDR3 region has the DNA TGCAGCGTTGATGTAGGGGTCTATGGCTACACCTTC.

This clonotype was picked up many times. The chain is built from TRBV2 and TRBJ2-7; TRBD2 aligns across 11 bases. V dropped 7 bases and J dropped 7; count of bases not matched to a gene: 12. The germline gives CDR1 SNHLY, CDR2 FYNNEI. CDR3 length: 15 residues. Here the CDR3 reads CASISGLAGPGEQYF. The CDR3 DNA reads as TGTGCCAGCATCTCCGGACTAGCGGGCCCGGGGGAGCAGTACTTC.

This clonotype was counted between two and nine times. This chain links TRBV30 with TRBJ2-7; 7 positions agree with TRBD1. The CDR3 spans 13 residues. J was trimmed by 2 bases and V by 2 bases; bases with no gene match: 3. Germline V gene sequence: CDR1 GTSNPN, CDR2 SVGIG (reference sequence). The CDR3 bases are TGTGCCTGGAGTCTGACAGGGCCCTACGAGCAGTACTTC. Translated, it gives CAWSLTGPYEQYF.

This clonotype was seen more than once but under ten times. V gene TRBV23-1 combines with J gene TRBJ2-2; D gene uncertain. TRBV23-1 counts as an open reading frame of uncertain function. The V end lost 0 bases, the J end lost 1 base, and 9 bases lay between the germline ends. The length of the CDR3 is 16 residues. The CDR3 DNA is TGCGCCAGCAGTCAATCGGCAGGATGGAACACCGGGGAGCTGTTTTTT. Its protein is CASSQSAGWNTGELFF.

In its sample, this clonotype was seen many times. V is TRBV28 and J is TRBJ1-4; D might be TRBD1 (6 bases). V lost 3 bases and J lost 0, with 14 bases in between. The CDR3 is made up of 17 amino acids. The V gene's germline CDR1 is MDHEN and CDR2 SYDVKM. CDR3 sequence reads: CASSFPRTAPTNEKLFF. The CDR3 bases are TGTGCCAGCAGTTTCCCGCGGACAGCGCCAACTAATGAAAAACTGTTTTTT.

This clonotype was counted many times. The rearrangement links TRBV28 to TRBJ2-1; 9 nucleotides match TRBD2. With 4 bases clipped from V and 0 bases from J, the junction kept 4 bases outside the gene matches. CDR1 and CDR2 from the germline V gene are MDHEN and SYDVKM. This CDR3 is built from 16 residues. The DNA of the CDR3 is TGTGCCAGCAGTTGGGTAGCGGGAGTCTCCTACAATGAGCAGTTCTTC. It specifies CASSWVAGVSYNEQFF.

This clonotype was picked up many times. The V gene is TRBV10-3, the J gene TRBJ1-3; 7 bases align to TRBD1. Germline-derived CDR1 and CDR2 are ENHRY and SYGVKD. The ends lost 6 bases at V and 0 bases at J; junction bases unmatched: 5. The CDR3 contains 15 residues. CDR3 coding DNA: TGTGCCATCAGGACCGACAGGGTCTCTGGAAACACCATATATTTT. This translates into CAIRTDRVSGNTIYF.

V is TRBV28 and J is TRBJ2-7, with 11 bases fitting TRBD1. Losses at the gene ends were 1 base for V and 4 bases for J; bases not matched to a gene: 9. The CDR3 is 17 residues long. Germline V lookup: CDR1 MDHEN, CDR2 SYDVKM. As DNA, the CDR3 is TGTGCCAGCAGTTTATTGAGGACAGGGGGCATTGGGTACGAGCAGTACTTC. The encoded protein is CASSLLRTGGIGYEQYF.

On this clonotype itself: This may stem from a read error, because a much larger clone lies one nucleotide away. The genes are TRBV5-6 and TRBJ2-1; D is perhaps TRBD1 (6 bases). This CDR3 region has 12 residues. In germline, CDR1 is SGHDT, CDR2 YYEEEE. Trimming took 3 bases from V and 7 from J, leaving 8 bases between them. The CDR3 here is CASSWTENEQFF. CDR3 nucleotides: TGTGCCAGCAGCTGGACAGAGAATGAGCAGTTCTTC.

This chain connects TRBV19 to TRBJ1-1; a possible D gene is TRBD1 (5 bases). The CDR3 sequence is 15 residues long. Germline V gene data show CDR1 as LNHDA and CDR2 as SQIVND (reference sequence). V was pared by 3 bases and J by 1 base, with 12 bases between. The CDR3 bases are TGTGCCAGTAGTATTTCGGGGCGGCGGAACACTGAAGCTTTCTTT. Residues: CASSISGRRNTEAFF.

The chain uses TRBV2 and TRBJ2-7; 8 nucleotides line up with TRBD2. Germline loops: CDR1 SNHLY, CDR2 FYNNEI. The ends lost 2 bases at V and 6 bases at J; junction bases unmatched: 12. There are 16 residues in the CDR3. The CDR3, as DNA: TGTGCCAGCAGTGAAAGAATCGGACTAGCAGCACCCGAGCAGTACTTC. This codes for CASSERIGLAAPEQYF.

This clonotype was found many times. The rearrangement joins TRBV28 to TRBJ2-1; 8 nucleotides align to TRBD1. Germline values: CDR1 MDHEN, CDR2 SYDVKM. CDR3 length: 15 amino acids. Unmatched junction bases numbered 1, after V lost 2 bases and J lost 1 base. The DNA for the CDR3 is TGTGCCAGCAGTTTAAGGACAGGGTCCTACAATGAGCAGTTCTTC. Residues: CASSLRTGSYNEQFF.

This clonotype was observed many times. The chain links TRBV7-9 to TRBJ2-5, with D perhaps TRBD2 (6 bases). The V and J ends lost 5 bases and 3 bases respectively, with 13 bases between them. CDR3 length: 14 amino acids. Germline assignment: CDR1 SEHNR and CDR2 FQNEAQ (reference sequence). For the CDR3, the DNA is TGTGCCAGCAGCATGCCTAGCGCCGAAGAGACCCAGTACTTC. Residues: CASSMPSAEETQYF.

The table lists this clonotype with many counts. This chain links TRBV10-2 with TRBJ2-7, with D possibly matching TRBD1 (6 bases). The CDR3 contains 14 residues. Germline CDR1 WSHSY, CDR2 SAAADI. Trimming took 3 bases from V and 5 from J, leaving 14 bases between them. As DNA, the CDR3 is TGCGCCAGCAGTGAACCGACAGGTATCAACGAGCAGTACTTC. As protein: CASSEPTGINEQYF.

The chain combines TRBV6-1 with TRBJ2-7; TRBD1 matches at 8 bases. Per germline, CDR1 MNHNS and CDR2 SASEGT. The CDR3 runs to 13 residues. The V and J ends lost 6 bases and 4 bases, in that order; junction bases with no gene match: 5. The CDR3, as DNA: TGTGCCAGCAGGGAACAGGGGGTTTACGAGCAGTACTTC. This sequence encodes CASREQGVYEQYF.